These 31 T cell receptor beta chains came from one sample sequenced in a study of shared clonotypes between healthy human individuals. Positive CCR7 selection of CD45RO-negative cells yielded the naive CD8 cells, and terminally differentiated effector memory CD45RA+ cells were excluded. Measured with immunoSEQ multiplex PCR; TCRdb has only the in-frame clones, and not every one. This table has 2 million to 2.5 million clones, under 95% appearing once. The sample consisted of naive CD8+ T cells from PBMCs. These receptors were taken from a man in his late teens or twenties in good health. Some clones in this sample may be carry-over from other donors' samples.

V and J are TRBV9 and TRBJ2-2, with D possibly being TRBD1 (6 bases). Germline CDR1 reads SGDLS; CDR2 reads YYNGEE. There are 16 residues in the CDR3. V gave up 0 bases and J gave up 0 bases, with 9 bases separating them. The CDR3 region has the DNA TGTGCCAGCAGCGTAGGGGGGCGCCCGAACACCGGGGAGCTGTTTTTT. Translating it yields CASSVGGRPNTGELFF.

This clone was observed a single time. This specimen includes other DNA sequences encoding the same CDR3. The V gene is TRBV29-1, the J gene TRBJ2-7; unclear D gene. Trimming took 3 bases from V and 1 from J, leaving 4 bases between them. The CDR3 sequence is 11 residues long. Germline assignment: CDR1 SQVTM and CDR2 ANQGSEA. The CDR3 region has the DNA TGCAGCGTTGAGCTATCCTACGAGCAGTACTTC. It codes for CSVELSYEQYF.

CDR3 loop: CASSNPGTGVGQYF. CDR3 nucleotides: TGTGCCAGCTCAAATCCCGGGACCGGTGTGGGGCAGTATTTT. V usage is TRBV18 and J usage is TRBJ2-3; D could derive from TRBD1 or TRBD2 (5 bases each). The CDR3 loop spans 14 amino acids. V lost 5 bases to trimming and J lost 11 bases, with 20 bases between them. Germline CDR1 is KGHSH and CDR2 is LQKENI.

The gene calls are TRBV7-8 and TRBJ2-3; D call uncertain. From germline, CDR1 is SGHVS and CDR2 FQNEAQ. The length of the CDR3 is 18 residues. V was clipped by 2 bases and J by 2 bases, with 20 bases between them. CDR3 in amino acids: CASSLHDNSGQHTDTQYF. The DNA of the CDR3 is TGTGCCAGCAGCTTACATGATAATTCCGGCCAACACACAGATACGCAGTATTTT.

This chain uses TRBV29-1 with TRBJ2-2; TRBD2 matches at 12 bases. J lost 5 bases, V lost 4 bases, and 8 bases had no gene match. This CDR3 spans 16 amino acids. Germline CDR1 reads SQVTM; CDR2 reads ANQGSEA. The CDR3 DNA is TGCAGCGTTGGCCCACTAGCGGGAGGCGGAACCGGGGAGCTGTTTTTT. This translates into CSVGPLAGGGTGELFF.

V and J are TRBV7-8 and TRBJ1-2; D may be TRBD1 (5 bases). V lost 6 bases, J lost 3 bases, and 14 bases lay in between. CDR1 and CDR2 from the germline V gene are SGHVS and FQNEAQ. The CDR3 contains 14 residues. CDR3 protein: CASRARGADYGYTF. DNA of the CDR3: TGTGCCAGCAGGGCTCGCGGGGCAGACTATGGCTACACCTTC.

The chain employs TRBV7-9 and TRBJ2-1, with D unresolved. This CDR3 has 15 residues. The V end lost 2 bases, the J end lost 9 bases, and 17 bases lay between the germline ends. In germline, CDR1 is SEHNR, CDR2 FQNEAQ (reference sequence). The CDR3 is CASSLLPDATREQFF. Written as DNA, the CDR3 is TGTGCCAGCAGCTTATTACCAGACGCCACGCGTGAGCAGTTCTTC. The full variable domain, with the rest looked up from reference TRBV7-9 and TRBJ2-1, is DTGVSQNPRHKITKRGQNVTFRCDPISEHNRLYWYRQTLGQGPEFLTYFQNEAQLEKSRLLSDRFSAERPKGSFSTLEIQRTEQGDSAMYLCASSLLPDATREQFFGPGTRLTVL.

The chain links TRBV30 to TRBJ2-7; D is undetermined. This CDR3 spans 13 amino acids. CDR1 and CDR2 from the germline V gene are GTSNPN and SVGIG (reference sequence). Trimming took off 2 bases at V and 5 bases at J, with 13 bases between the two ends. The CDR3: CAWSWAVTHEQYF. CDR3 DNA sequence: TGTGCCTGGAGTTGGGCAGTCACCCACGAGCAGTACTTC.

CDR3 in amino acids: CASSLARGRTNYGYTF. In nucleotides, the CDR3 is TGTGCCAGCAGCTTAGCACGTGGCAGAACTAACTATGGCTACACCTTC. The chain recombines TRBV7-8 with TRBJ1-2; D call uncertain. Germline V CDR1 and CDR2: SGHVS, FQNEAQ. The V end lost 0 bases, the J end lost 0 bases, and 11 bases lay between the germline ends. The CDR3 covers 16 residues.

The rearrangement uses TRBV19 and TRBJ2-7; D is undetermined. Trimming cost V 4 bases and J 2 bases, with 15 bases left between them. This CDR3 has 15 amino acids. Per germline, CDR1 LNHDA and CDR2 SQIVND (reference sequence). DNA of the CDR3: TGTGCCAGTAGTACTACCCGCTCCGCCGCCTACGAGCAGTACTTC. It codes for CASSTTRSAAYEQYF.

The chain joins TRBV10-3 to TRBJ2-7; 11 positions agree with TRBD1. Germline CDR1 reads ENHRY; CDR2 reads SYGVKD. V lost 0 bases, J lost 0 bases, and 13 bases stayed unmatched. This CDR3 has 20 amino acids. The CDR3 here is CAISESRADRGRYGSYEQYF. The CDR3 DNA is TGTGCCATCAGTGAGTCGAGGGCGGACAGGGGGCGCTACGGCTCCTACGAGCAGTACTTC.

CDR3 nucleotide sequence: TGTGCCAGCAGCCCAGGGCGGGACAGCTCCTACGAGCAGTACTTC. It specifies CASSPGRDSSYEQYF. The gene calls are TRBV4-2 and TRBJ2-7, with D possibly matching TRBD1 (7 bases). The germline CDR1 and CDR2 sequences are LGHNA and YNFKEQ. The V end lost 4 bases, the J end lost 0 bases, and 13 bases lay between the germline ends. The CDR3 runs 15 residues.

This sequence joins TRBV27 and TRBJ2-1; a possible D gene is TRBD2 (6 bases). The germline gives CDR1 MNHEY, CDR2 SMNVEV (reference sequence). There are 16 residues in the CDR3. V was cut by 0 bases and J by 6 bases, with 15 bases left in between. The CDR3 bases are TGTGCCAGCAGTTTATCGGCGGGTGGGGGGTTCAATGAGCAGTTCTTC. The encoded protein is CASSLSAGGGFNEQFF.

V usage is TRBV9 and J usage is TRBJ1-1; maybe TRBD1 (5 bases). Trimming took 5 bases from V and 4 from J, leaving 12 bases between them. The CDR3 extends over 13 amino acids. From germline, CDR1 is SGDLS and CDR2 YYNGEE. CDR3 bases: TGTGCCAGCAGACCTTCGGGGGGCACTGAAGCTTTCTTT. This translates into CASRPSGGTEAFF.

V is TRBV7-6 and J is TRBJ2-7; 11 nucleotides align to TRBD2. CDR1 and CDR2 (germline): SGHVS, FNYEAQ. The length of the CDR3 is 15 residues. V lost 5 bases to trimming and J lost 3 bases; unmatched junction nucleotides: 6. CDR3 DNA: TGTGCCAGCAGCCCGGGGACTAGCGGTCTCTACGAGCAGTACTTC. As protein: CASSPGTSGLYEQYF.

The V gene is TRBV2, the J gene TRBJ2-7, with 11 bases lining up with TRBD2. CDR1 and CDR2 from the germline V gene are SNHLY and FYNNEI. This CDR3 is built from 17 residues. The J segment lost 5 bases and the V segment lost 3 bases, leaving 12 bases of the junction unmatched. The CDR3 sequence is CASSDIALAGGPDEQYF. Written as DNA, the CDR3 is TGTGCCAGCAGTGACATAGCGCTAGCGGGAGGCCCTGACGAGCAGTACTTC.

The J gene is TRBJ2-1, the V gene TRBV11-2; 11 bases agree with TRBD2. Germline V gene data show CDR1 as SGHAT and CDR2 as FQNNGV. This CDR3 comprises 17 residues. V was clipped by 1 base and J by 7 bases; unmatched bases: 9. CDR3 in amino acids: CASSLVRLAGNGNEQFF. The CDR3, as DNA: TGTGCCAGCAGCTTAGTGCGACTAGCGGGAAATGGGAATGAGCAGTTCTTC.

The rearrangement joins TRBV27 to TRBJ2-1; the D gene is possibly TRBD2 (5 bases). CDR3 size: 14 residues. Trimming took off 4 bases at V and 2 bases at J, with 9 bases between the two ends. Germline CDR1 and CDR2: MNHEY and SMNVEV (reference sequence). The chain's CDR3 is CASSSTGAYNEQFF. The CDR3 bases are TGTGCCAGCAGTTCCACCGGGGCCTACAATGAGCAGTTCTTC.

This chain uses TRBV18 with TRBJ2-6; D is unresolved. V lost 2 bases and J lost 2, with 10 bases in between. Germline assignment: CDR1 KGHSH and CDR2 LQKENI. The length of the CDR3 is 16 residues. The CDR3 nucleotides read TGTGCCAGCTCACCAGTAATCCGAACTGGGGCCAACGTCCTGACTTTC. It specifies CASSPVIRTGANVLTF.

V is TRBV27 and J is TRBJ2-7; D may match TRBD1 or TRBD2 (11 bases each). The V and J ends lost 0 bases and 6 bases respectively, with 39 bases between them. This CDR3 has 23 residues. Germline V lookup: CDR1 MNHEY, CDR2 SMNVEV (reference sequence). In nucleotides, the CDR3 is TGTGCCAGCAGTTTATCTCCGGGACAGGGGGGCCTAGCGGGAGGCCTTTTCATGAGCGAGCAGTACTTC. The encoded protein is CASSLSPGQGGLAGGLFMSEQYF.

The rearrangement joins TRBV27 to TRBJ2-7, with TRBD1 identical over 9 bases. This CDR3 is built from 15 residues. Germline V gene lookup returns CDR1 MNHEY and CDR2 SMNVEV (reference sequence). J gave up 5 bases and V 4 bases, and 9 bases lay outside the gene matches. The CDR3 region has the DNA TGTGCCAGCAGTTCAGGAGCCGGGACAGGGCACGAGCAGTACTTC. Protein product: CASSSGAGTGHEQYF.

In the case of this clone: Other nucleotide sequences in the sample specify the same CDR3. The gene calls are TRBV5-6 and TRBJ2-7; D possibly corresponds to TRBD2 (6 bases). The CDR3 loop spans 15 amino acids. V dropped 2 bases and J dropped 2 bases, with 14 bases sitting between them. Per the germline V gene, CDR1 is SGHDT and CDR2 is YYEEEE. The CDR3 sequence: CASSLGGTGTYEQYF. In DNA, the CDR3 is TGTGCCAGCAGCTTAGGCGGGACGGGGACCTACGAGCAGTACTTC.

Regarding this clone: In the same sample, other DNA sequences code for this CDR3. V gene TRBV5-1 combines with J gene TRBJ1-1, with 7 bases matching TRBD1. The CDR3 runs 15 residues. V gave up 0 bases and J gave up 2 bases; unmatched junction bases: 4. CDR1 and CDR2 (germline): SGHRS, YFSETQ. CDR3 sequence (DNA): TGCGCCAGCAGCTTGGCCCAGGGGGGTAACACTGAAGCTTTCTTT. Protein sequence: CASSLAQGGNTEAFF. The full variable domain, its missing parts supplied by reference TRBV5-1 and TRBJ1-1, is KAGVTQTPRYLIKTRGQQVTLSCSPISGHRSVSWYQQTPGQGLQFLFEYFSETQRNKGNFPGRFSGRQFSNSRSEMNVSTLELGDSALYLCASSLAQGGNTEAFFGQGTRLTVV.

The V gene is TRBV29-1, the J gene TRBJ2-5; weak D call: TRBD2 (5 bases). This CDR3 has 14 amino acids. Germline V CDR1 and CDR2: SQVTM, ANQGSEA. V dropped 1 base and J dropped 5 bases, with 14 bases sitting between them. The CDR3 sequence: CSVEGHSVGETQYF. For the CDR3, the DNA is TGCAGCGTTGAAGGCCATAGCGTGGGGGAGACCCAGTACTTC.

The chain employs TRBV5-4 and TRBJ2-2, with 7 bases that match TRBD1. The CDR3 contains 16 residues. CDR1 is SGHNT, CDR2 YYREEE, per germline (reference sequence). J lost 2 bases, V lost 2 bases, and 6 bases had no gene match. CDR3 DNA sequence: TGTGCCAGCAGCTTCGAAGGGGGCCTAAACACCGGGGAGCTGTTTTTT. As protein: CASSFEGGLNTGELFF.

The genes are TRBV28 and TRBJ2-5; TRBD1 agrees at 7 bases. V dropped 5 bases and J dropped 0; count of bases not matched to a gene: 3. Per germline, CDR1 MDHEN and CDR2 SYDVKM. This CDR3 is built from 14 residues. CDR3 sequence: CASSTTGNQETQYF. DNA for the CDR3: TGTGCCAGCAGTACGACAGGGAACCAAGAGACCCAGTACTTC.

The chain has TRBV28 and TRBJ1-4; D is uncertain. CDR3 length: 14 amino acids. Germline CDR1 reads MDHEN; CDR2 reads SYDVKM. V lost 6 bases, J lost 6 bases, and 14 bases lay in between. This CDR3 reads CASSFGVDHEKLFF. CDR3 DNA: TGTGCCAGCAGCTTCGGGGTAGACCATGAAAAACTGTTTTTT.

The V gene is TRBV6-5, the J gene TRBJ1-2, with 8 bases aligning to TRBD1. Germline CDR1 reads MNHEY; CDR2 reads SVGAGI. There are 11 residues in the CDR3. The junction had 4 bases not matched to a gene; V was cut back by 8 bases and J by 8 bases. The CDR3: CASGPGGGYTF. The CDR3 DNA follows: TGTGCCAGCGGTCCAGGGGGCGGCTACACCTTC.

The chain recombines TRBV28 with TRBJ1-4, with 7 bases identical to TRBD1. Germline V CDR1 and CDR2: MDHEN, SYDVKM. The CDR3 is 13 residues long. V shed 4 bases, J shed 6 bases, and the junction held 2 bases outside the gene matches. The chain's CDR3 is CASSWTGYEKLFF. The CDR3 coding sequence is TGTGCCAGCAGTTGGACAGGATATGAAAAACTGTTTTTT.

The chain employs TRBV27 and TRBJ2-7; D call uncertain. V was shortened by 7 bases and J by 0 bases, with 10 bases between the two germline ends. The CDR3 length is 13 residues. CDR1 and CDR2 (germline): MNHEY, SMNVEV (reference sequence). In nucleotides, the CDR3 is TGTGCCAGCACCCCCCCGGGCTCCTACGAGCAGTACTTC. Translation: CASTPPGSYEQYF.

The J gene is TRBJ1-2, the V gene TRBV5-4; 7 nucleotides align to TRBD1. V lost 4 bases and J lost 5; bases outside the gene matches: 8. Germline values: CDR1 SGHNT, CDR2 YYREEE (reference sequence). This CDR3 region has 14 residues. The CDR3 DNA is TGTGCCAGCAGCCTCCTAACAGGGGAGTATGGCTACACCTTC. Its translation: CASSLLTGEYGYTF.